This T cell receptor (beta chain) is from a study of human T cells and chemical hapten exposure. The time point: healthy volunteer bleed at 2 weeks. Researchers extracted total RNA from unfractionated whole blood. Unique molecular identifiers were attached to individual cDNA molecules within the library. TCRdb reanalysed the RACE reads using MiXCR and keeps one entry per CDR3 protein. The repertoire holds around 130,000 distinct CDR3 sequences, with approximately 9% as singletons. Trimming stripped 1 base from V and 6 bases from J, with 13 bases between. The germline CDR1 and CDR2 sequences are LGHNA and YNFKEQ. This CDR3 has 15 amino acids. This clonotype was counted a few times.

Sequencing used whole blood. V gene TRBV4-2 combines with J gene TRBJ2-1; D gene uncertain. This TCR derives from a male donor in good health. Some clones in this sample may be carry-over from other donors' samples. CDR3 in DNA: TGTGCCAGCAGCCAAGGGGCCGGCTGGGGCAATGAGCAGTTCTTC. This codes for CASSQGAGWGNEQFF.